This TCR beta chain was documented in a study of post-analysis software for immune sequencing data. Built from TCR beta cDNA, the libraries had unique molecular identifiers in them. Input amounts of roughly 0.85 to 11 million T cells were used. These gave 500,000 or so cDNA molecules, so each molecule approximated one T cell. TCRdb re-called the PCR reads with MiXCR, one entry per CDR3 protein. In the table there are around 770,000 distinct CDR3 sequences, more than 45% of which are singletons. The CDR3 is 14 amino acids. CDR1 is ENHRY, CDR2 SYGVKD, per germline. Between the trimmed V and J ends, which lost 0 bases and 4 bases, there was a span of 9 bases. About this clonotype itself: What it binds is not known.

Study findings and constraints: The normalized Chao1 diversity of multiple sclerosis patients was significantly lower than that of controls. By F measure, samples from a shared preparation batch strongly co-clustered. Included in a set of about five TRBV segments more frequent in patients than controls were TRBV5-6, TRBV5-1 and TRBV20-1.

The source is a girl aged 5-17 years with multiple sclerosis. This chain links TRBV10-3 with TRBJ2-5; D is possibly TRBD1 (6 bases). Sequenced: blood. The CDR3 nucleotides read TGTGCCATCAGTGAGTCGGGCAGGGGAGAGACCCAGTACTTC. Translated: CAISESGRGETQYF.